Each of the 14 T cell receptor beta chains below was sequenced from the same sample in a study of blood T cell repertoires in COVID-19. Sequencing used immunoSEQ multiplex PCR; TCRdb keeps in-frame clones, though not all of them. The data contain fewer than 350,000 clones, nearly 90% of them singletons. Material for sequencing was PBMCs or T cells enriched from blood (not recorded which). These receptors were collected from a woman younger than 30 with acute COVID-19.

This clone occurred a few times. The V and J genes are TRBV6-2 or TRBV6-3 and TRBJ2-7, with a possible D match to TRBD2 (6 bases). The V end lost 0 bases, the J end lost 3 bases, and 6 bases lay between the germline ends. CDR1 and CDR2 from the germline V gene are MNHEY and SVGEGT. The CDR3 covers 13 residues. The CDR3 nucleotides are TGTGCCAGCAGTTACTCGCGGGGCTACGAGCAGTACTTC. Protein: CASSYSRGYEQYF.

This sequence joins TRBV30 and TRBJ2-2; 11 nucleotides line up with TRBD2. The J segment lost 1 base and the V segment lost 5 bases, leaving 9 bases of the junction unmatched. The CDR3 length is 17 residues. Germline loops: CDR1 GTSNPN, CDR2 SVGIG (reference sequence). Here the CDR3 reads CAWLDGTSGLNTGELFF. In DNA form, the CDR3 reads TGTGCCTGGCTAGATGGGACTAGCGGATTGAACACCGGGGAGCTGTTTTTT. The complete variable domain, with remaining parts taken from reference TRBV30 and TRBJ2-2, reads SQTIHQWPATLVQPVGSPLSLECTVEGTSNPNLYWYRQAAGRGLQLLFYSVGIGQISSEVPQNLSASRPQDRQFILSSKKLLLSDSGFYLCAWLDGTSGLNTGELFFGEGSRLTVL.

The rearrangement links TRBV19 to TRBJ1-1, with 9 bases matching TRBD1. The CDR3 spans 17 residues. The germline V gene has CDR1 LNHDA and CDR2 SQIVND (reference sequence). V shed 6 bases and J 1 base; nucleotides not matched to a gene: 12. CDR3 nucleotide sequence: TGTGCCAGTAGCGACGGGACAGGGAGATTCCAGAACACTGAAGCTTTCTTT. It specifies CASSDGTGRFQNTEAFF.

As to this clone: The same CDR3 arises from other DNA sequences in this sample as well. The chain recombines TRBV4-1 with TRBJ2-5; no firm D call. The V end lost 0 bases, the J end lost 5 bases, and 7 bases lay between the germline ends. Germline V lookup: CDR1 MGHRA, CDR2 YSYEKL. This CDR3 is built from 13 residues. In DNA, the CDR3 is TGCGCCAGCAGCCAAGATCGTGAGGAGACCCAGTACTTC. Its translation: CASSQDREETQYF.

The chain links TRBV10-2 to TRBJ2-7; 7 bases agree with TRBD1. The germline V gene has CDR1 WSHSY and CDR2 SAAADI. This CDR3 comprises 12 residues. Germline trimming cut 7 bases from V and 4 bases from J; bases unmatched to any gene: 4. The CDR3 reads CASTGQEYEQYF. As DNA, the CDR3 is TGCGCCAGCACTGGACAGGAGTACGAGCAGTACTTC.

The rearrangement links TRBV27 to TRBJ1-2; D is possibly TRBD1 (6 bases). V shed 5 bases and J shed 3 bases, with 19 bases lying between them. Germline V lookup: CDR1 MNHEY, CDR2 SMNVEV (reference sequence). The CDR3 is 16 amino acids. In DNA form, the CDR3 reads TGTGCCAGCAGTAAACGGGGGGCAGGGTTGGACTATGGCTACACCTTC. Its translation: CASSKRGAGLDYGYTF.

This sequence joins TRBV7-9 and TRBJ1-6; possible D gene TRBD1, 6 bases. The CDR3 is made up of 14 amino acids. Germline lookup yields CDR1 SEHNR and CDR2 FQNEAQ (reference sequence). V was clipped by 4 bases and J by 7 bases, with 11 bases between them. The CDR3: CASSSRGQNSPLHF. DNA for the CDR3: TGTGCCAGCAGCTCCAGGGGTCAGAATTCACCCCTCCACTTT. The whole variable domain, remainder taken from reference TRBV7-9 and TRBJ1-6, is DTGVSQNPRHKITKRGQNVTFRCDPISEHNRLYWYRQTLGQGPEFLTYFQNEAQLEKSRLLSDRFSAERPKGSFSTLEIQRTEQGDSAMYLCASSSRGQNSPLHFGNGTRLTVT.

The rearrangement uses TRBV6-4 and TRBJ1-5; no firm D call. V gave up 3 bases and J gave up 2 bases, with 23 bases separating them. CDR3 length: 19 amino acids. CDR1 is MRHNA and CDR2 is SNTAGT in the germline V gene. CDR3 loop: CASSDGSFMTRGCNQPQHF. The CDR3 DNA is TGTGCCAGCAGTGATGGATCGTTCATGACCCGAGGCTGCAATCAGCCCCAGCATTTT.

The J gene is TRBJ2-5, the V gene TRBV5-1, with 7 bases that match TRBD2. V trimming: 4 bases; J trimming: 2 bases; junction bases outside the gene matches: 11. This CDR3 is built from 16 residues. Looked up from germline, CDR1 is SGHRS and CDR2 is YFSETQ. This CDR3 reads CASSLGALAIQETQYF. In nucleotides, the CDR3 is TGCGCCAGCAGCCTTGGAGCACTAGCGATACAAGAGACCCAGTACTTC.

The chain links TRBV5-4 to TRBJ2-1; D ambiguous. V gave up 0 bases and J gave up 6 bases, with 10 bases separating them. The V gene's germline CDR1 is SGHNT and CDR2 YYREEE (reference sequence). This CDR3 contains 14 residues. The CDR3 loop reads CASSLVAAANEQFF. CDR3 coding DNA: TGTGCCAGCAGCTTGGTAGCCGCCGCCAATGAGCAGTTCTTC.

V gene TRBV3-1 (or the pseudogene TRBV3-2) combines with J gene TRBJ1-2; 8 nucleotides line up with TRBD1. This CDR3 has 14 residues. V dropped 4 bases and J dropped 8; count of bases not matched to a gene: 9. Germline V lookup: CDR1 LGHDT, CDR2 YNNKEL (reference sequence). The CDR3, as DNA: TGTGCCAGCAGCCGAGGACAGGGAGGGTTGGGCTACACCTTC. This translates into CASSRGQGGLGYTF.

This chain connects TRBV20-1 to TRBJ1-5; D call uncertain. The germline V and J ends were trimmed by 3 bases and 7 bases, with 13 bases remaining between them. This CDR3 is 13 amino acids long. CDR1 and CDR2 from the germline V gene are DFQATT and SNEGSKA (reference sequence). The CDR3 region has the DNA TGCAGTGCTAGTCCCTCAGCGGAGCAGCCCCAGCATTTT. It yields the protein CSASPSAEQPQHF.

The CDR3 nucleotides are TGCGCCAGCTCGCTGGACACCAACCAAGAGACCCAGTACTTC. This codes for CASSLDTNQETQYF. J is TRBJ2-5 and V is TRBV5-1, with a tentative D call TRBD1 (5 bases). The CDR3 runs to 14 residues. Germline V gene lookup returns CDR1 SGHRS and CDR2 YFSETQ. V shed 7 bases and J shed 0 bases, with 13 bases lying between them.

The chain is built from TRBV27 and TRBJ1-2, with 8 bases lining up with TRBD1. The germline V gene has CDR1 MNHEY and CDR2 SMNVEV (reference sequence). The length of the CDR3 is 16 residues. The V gene end was trimmed by 5 bases and the J gene end by 4 bases; junction bases not matched to a gene: 12. The CDR3 sequence is CASSERVDRASYGYTF. DNA of the CDR3: TGTGCCAGCAGTGAAAGGGTGGACAGGGCGAGCTATGGCTACACCTTC.